A single sample gave rise to the 21 T cell receptor beta chains below, sequenced in a study of early T cells in non-severe SARS-CoV-2 infection (dated by TCRdb to the early 2020s). Library preparation was by 5' RACE. Data came from a NextSeq 500. Clones were called with MiXCR by TCRdb after fastp trimmed the public reads at Q25, and only in-frame beta chains were retained. When rows share a CDR3 protein, they turn into one entry using the most common DNA and genes. The sample yields about 98,000 distinct CDR3 sequences; 9.5% to 12% were counted once. The ten largest clones add up to 4.5% to 5.5% of the sample. Sequencing input: whole blood. The receptors here all came from an adult who was a healthcare worker with PCR-confirmed SARS-CoV-2 infection or an uninfected control (not recorded which).

In its sample, this clonotype was seen many times. V gene TRBV28 combines with J gene TRBJ2-7; D might be TRBD1 (8 bases). This CDR3 has 15 residues. V was shortened by 3 bases and J by 3 bases, with 15 bases between the two germline ends. Germline lookup yields CDR1 MDHEN and CDR2 SYDVKM. CDR3: CASSLTGEGLYEQYF. CDR3 bases: TGTGCCAGCAGTTTGACAGGGGAGGGCCTCTACGAGCAGTACTTC.

The chain has TRBV29-1 and TRBJ2-3; D uncertain. This CDR3 contains 12 residues. Germline V gene sequence: CDR1 SQVTM, CDR2 ANQGSEA. Trimming shortened V by 2 bases and J by 5 bases, and 8 bases separated the two germline ends. CDR3 in amino acids: CSVERDLDTQYF. The CDR3 DNA reads TGCAGCGTTGAAAGGGATTTAGATACGCAGTATTTT.

This clonotype was observed a handful of times. The chain links TRBV2 to TRBJ2-1, with D possibly being TRBD1 or TRBD2 (5 bases each). V gave up 3 bases and J gave up 9 bases, with 18 bases separating them. The CDR3 extends over 15 amino acids. CDR1 is SNHLY and CDR2 is FYNNEI in the germline V gene. The CDR3 loop is CASSERAGREGEQFF. CDR3 in DNA: TGTGCCAGCAGTGAGCGGGCAGGGAGAGAGGGTGAGCAGTTCTTC.

This clonotype was observed a few times. The rearrangement uses TRBV7-9 and TRBJ2-7; unclear D gene. The germline CDR1 and CDR2 sequences are SEHNR and FQNEAQ (reference sequence). The germline V and J ends were trimmed by 0 bases and 4 bases, with 10 bases remaining between them. The CDR3 sequence is 14 residues long. CDR3 coding DNA: TGTGCCAGCAGCTTAGCATCCGGCGGATACGAGCAGTACTTC. It encodes CASSLASGGYEQYF.

The V gene is TRBV9, the J gene TRBJ2-5; D call uncertain. CDR1 and CDR2 from the germline V gene are SGDLS and YYNGEE. The CDR3 length is 13 residues. The V end lost 0 bases, the J end lost 3 bases, and 6 bases lay between the germline ends. CDR3 sequence reads: CASSVDRKETQYF. Written as DNA, the CDR3 is TGTGCCAGCAGCGTAGATAGAAAAGAGACCCAGTACTTC.

This clonotype was counted ten times or more. This chain's CDR3 is CASSFGGNYGYTF. The CDR3 DNA reads as TGTGCCAGCAGTTTCGGGGGAAACTATGGCTACACCTTC. The V gene is TRBV6-5, the J gene TRBJ1-2; tentatively, D is TRBD1 (5 bases). CDR3 length equals 13 residues. The V gene lost 4 bases and the J gene lost 2 bases, with 8 bases spanning the gap. Germline assignment: CDR1 MNHEY and CDR2 SVGAGI.

V and J are TRBV20-1 and TRBJ2-7, with D unclear. In germline, CDR1 is DFQATT, CDR2 SNEGSKA (reference sequence). V was clipped by 0 bases and J by 2 bases, with 11 bases between them. The CDR3 is 14 residues long. The CDR3 loop is CSARDGLLAYEQYF. In nucleotides, the CDR3 is TGCAGTGCTAGAGATGGCCTGTTAGCCTACGAGCAGTACTTC.

This clonotype was detected many times. V gene TRBV5-1 combines with J gene TRBJ1-5; D is unclear. Trimming pared 1 base from V and 0 bases from J, leaving 8 bases between. The CDR3 has 15 amino acids. In germline, CDR1 is SGHRS, CDR2 YFSETQ. CDR3 sequence: CASSLTGYSNQPQHF. In DNA form, the CDR3 reads TGCGCCAGCAGCTTGACCGGCTATAGCAATCAGCCCCAGCATTTT.

This clonotype was seen many times. V usage is TRBV2 and J usage is TRBJ1-6, with D possibly TRBD1 on 6 matching bases. Germline V gives CDR1 SNHLY, CDR2 FYNNEI. The CDR3 runs 15 residues. With 7 bases removed from V and 5 bases from J, the gap between germline ends came to 15 bases. CDR3 bases: TGTGCCAGCACTATCGGACAGTTGAATAATTCACCCCTCCACTTT. This encodes CASTIGQLNNSPLHF. Complete variable domain (other parts from reference TRBV2 and TRBJ1-6): EPEVTQTPSHQVTQMGQEVILRCVPISNHLYFYWYRQILGQKVEFLVSFYNNEISEKSEIFDDQFSVERPDGSNFTLKIRSTKLEDSAMYFCASTIGQLNNSPLHFGNGTRLTVT.

This clonotype came up many times. The chain combines TRBV5-1 with TRBJ2-1, with 8 bases lining up with TRBD2. The germline gives CDR1 SGHRS, CDR2 YFSETQ. After removal of 3 bases from V and 0 bases from J, the junction contained 17 bases not matched to a gene. The CDR3 runs to 20 residues. The CDR3: CASSSPRRRGATDSYNEQFF. The CDR3, as DNA: TGCGCCAGCAGCTCACCAAGGAGGCGGGGGGCCACAGACTCCTACAATGAGCAGTTCTTC.

This clonotype was seen a few times. The V call is TRBV15, the J call TRBJ2-7; D remains ambiguous. Germline V gene lookup returns CDR1 LNHNV and CDR2 YYDKDF (reference sequence). Trimming removed 0 bases from V and 4 bases from J, with 13 bases in between. The CDR3 sequence is 15 residues long. The CDR3, as DNA: TGTGCCACCAGCAGAGAAGCACAGTCTGAGTACGAGCAGTACTTC. It translates to CATSREAQSEYEQYF.

The chain employs TRBV7-8 and TRBJ2-1, with D possibly called TRBD1 or TRBD2 (5 bases each). The V end was cut by 5 bases, the J end by 2 bases, with 13 bases between. The CDR3 is made up of 15 amino acids. Looked up from germline, CDR1 is SGHVS and CDR2 is FQNEAQ. Written as DNA, the CDR3 is TGTGCCAGCAGCCCGAGTCGGGACCCCTACAATGAGCAGTTCTTC. Encoded protein: CASSPSRDPYNEQFF.

Ten or more counts support this clonotype. The J gene is TRBJ2-5, the V gene TRBV28; possibly TRBD2 for D (5 bases). The CDR3 consists of 12 residues. V lost 6 bases, J lost 4 bases, and 9 bases lay in between. CDR1 MDHEN and CDR2 SYDVKM come from the germline V gene. The CDR3 spells CASSGVRETQYF. The CDR3 region has the DNA TGTGCCAGCAGCGGGGTCCGAGAGACCCAGTACTTC.

The chain uses TRBV20-1 and TRBJ1-1, with a possible D match to TRBD1 (6 bases). The germline V and J ends were trimmed by 5 bases and 8 bases, with 18 bases remaining between them. The CDR3 is 13 residues long. Germline CDR1 is DFQATT and CDR2 is SNEGSKA (reference sequence). This chain's CDR3 is CSAPTYRGQEAFF. In nucleotides, the CDR3 is TGCAGTGCTCCCACCTACCGAGGACAGGAAGCTTTCTTT.

This clonotype was counted between two and nine times. The rearrangement joins TRBV10-2 to TRBJ2-1; no clear D gene. The V end lost 3 bases, the J end lost 4 bases, and 4 bases lay between the germline ends. The CDR3 is 12 residues long. Germline loops: CDR1 WSHSY, CDR2 SAAADI. CDR3 sequence reads: CASSEQYNEQFF. The CDR3 nucleotides read TGCGCCAGCAGTGAACAGTACAATGAGCAGTTCTTC.

This clonotype was seen at least ten times. The chain is built from TRBV19 and TRBJ2-3; no clear D. Trimming pared 3 bases from V and 6 bases from J, leaving 4 bases between. Germline assignment: CDR1 LNHDA and CDR2 SQIVND (reference sequence). This CDR3 has 11 residues. The CDR3 coding sequence is TGTGCCAGTAGTATCCGGGATACGCAGTATTTT. Translated: CASSIRDTQYF.

Only a few counts were recorded for this clonotype. The chain has TRBV10-2 and TRBJ1-5, with 11 bases identical to TRBD1. CDR3 length equals 16 residues. V shed 2 bases, J shed 4 bases, and the junction held 4 bases outside the gene matches. Germline CDR1 WSHSY, CDR2 SAAADI. CDR3: CASSERGQGGNQPQHF. The CDR3 coding sequence is TGCGCCAGCAGTGAGCGGGGACAGGGGGGGAATCAGCCCCAGCATTTT.

This chain joins TRBV5-1 and TRBJ1-1, with 12 bases identical to TRBD1. V trimming: 0 bases; J trimming: 4 bases; junction bases outside the gene matches: 4. This CDR3 is 16 amino acids long. Germline values: CDR1 SGHRS, CDR2 YFSETQ. The CDR3 sequence: CASSLVGTGGGTEAFF. The CDR3 DNA follows: TGCGCCAGCAGCTTGGTTGGGACAGGGGGCGGCACTGAAGCTTTCTTT.

This clonotype was observed a handful of times. The chain combines TRBV6-6 with TRBJ1-4; D unclear. The CDR3 has 15 amino acids. Germline CDR1 and CDR2: MNHNY and SVGAGI (reference sequence). Trimming shortened V by 2 bases and J by 0 bases, and 7 bases separated the two germline ends. In DNA, the CDR3 is TGTGCCAGCAGTTACGCGGTCGCAACTAATGAAAAACTGTTTTTT. As protein: CASSYAVATNEKLFF.

This clonotype has a count of ten or more. Here the CDR3 DNA reads TGTGCCAGCAGTTTTGGGCTGAATCAGCCCCAGCATTTT. Amino acid sequence: CASSFGLNQPQHF. The gene calls are TRBV11-1 and TRBJ1-5; D not resolved. Deletions cut 6 bases from V and 4 bases from J, with 10 bases between. The CDR3 length is 13 residues. The germline gives CDR1 SGHAT, CDR2 FQDESV (reference sequence). Supplemented by reference TRBV11-1 and TRBJ1-5, the full variable domain reads EAEVAQSPRYKITEKSQAVAFWCDPISGHATLYWYRQILGQGPELLVQFQDESVVDDSQLPKDRFSAERLKGVDSTLKIQPAELGDSAMYLCASSFGLNQPQHFGDGTRLSIL.

This clonotype was seen a handful of times. The chain is built from TRBV5-5 and TRBJ2-7; D is unresolved. Trimming shortened V by 1 base and J by 3 bases, and 17 bases separated the two germline ends. CDR1 and CDR2 (germline): SGHKS, YYEKEE (reference sequence). The CDR3 loop spans 16 amino acids. DNA of the CDR3: TGTGCCAGCAGCTTGACCGGCACTGCACTAAACTACGAGCAGTACTTC. Encoded protein: CASSLTGTALNYEQYF.